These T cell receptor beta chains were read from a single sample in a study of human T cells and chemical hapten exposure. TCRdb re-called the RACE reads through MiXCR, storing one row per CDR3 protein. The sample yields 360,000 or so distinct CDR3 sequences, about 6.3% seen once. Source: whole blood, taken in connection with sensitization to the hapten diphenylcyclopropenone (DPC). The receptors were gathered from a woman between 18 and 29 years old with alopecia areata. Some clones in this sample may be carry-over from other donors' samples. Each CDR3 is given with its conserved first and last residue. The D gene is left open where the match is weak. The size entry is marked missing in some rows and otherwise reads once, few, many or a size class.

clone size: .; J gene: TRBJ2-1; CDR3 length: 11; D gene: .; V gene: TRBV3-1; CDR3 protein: CASSQSGQQFF
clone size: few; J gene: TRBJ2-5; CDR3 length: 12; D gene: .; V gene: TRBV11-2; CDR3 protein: CASSARLETQYF
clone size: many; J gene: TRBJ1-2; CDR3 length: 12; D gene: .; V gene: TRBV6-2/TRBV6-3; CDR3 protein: CASSPVNYGYTF
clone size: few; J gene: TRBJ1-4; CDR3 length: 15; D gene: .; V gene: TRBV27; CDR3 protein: CASSLSGGAGEKLFF
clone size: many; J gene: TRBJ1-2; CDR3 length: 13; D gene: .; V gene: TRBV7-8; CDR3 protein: CASSLILLYGYTF
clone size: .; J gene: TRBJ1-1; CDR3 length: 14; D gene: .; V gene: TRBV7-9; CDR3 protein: CASSLLSRNTEAFF
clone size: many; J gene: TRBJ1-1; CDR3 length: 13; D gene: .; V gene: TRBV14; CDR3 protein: CASSQSHGLSPFF
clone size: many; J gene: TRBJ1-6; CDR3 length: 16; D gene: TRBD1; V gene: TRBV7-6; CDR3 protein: CASSHGQGLENSPLHF
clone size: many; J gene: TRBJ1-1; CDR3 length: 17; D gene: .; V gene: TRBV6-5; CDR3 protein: CASSQTLSTYMNTEAFF
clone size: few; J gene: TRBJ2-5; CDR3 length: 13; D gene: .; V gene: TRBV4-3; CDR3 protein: CASSQEGQETQYF
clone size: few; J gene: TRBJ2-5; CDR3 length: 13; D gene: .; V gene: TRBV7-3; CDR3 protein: CASSLNIQETQYF
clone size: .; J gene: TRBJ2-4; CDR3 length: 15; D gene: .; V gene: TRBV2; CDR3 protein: CASSPSVAAKNIQYF
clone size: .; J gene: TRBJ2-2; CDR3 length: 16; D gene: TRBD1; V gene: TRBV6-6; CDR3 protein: CASSYMAGGNTGELFF
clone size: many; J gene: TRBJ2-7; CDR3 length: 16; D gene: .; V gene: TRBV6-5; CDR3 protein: CASSTARTGGTYEQYF
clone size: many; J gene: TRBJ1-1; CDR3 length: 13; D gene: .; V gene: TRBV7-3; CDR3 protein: CASSLFGAPEAFF
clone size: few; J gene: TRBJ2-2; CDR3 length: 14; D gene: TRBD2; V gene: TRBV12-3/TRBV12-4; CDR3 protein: CASSSGGPGGELFF
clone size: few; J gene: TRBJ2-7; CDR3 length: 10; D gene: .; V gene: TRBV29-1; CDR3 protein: CSAQGDEQYF
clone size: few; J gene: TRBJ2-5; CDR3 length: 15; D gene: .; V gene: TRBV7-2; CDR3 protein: CASSWDSQPMETQYF
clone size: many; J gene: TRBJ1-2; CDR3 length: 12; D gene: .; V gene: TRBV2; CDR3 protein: CASSFRHHGYTF
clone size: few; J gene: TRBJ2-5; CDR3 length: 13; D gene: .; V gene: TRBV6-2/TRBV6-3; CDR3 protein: CASSHQGKETQYF
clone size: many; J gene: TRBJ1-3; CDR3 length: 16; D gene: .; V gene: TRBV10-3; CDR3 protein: CAIQFSGTISGNTIYF
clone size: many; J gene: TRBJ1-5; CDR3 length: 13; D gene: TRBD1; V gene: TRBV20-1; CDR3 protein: CSARGQGHQPQHF
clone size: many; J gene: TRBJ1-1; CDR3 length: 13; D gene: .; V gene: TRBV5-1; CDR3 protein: CASSLGWDTEAFF
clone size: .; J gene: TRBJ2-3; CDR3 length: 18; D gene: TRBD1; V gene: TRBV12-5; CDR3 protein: CASGLGRGTGVFTDTQYF
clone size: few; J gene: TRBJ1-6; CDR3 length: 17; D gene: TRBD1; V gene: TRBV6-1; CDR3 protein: CASSEAGTGTGNSPLHF
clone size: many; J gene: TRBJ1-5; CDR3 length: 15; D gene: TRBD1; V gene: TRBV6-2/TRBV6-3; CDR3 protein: CASSFRRQGDQPQHF
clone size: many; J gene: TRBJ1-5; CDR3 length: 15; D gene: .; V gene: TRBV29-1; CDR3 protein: CSVSPGTGDNQPQHF
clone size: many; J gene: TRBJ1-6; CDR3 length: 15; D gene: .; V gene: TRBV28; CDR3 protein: CASSPPRAGQSPLHF
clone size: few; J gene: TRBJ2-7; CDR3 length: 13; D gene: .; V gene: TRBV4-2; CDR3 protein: CASSQDPGGEQYF
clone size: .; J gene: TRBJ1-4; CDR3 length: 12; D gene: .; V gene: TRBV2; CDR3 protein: CASSFDSGKLFF
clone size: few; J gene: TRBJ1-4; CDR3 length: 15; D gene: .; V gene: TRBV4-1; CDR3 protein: CASSQGGGPNEKLFF
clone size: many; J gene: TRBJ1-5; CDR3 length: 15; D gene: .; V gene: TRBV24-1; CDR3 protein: CATRRGRYSNQPQHF
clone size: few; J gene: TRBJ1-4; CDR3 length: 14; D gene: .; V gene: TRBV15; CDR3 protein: CATSRDRINEKLFF
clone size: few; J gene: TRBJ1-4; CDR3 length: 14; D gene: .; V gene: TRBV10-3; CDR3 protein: CAARGSLGREKLFF
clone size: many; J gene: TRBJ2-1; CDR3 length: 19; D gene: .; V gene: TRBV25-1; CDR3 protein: CASSESQITSGSSYNEQFF
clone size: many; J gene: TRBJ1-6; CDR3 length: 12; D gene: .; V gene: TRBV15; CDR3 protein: CATSRMLSPLHF
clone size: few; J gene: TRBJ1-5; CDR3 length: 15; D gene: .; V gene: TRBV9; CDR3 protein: CASSPGGGYNQPQHF
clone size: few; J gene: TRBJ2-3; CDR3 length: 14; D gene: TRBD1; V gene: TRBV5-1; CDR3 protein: CASSFTTGGDTQYF
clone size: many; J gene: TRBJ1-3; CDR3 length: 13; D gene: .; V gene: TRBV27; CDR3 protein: CASSLTGGNTIYF
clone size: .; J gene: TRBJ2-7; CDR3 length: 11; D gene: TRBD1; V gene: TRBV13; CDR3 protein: CASSAGGGQYF
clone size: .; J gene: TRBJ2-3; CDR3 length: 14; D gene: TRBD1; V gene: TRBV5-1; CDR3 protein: CASSFGQDTDTQYF
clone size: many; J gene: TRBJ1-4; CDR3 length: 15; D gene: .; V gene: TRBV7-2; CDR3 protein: CASSFGAVRNEKLFF
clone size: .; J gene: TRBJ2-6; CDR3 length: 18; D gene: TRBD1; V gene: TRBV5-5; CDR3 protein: CASSLVLDRGAGANVLTF
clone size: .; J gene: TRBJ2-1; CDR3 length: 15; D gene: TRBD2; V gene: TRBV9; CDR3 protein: CASSPWGGSYNEQFF
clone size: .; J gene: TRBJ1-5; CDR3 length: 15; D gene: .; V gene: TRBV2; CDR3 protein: CASDEQGQGNQPQHF
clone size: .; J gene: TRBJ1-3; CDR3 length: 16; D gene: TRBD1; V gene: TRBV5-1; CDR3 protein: CASSNGQVISGNTIYF